The TCR beta chain under discussion was sequenced for a study of radiotherapy plus CTLA-4 blockade in lung cancer. Turning to this clone: Its antigen is still unknown.

Study outcomes and limitations: Clones derived from tumor TCRs expanded in blood after radiotherapy plus ipilimumab.

The germline gives CDR1 SEHNR, CDR2 FQNEAQ (reference sequence). The CDR3 runs to 16 residues. J gave up 6 bases and V 5 bases, and 11 bases lay outside the gene matches. Sequencing was performed with immunoSEQ multiplex PCR; in TCRdb, only in-frame clones are kept and a portion is missing. This table holds over 85,000 clones, approximately 80% found once. The sequencing here drew on peripheral blood, taken from a patient treated with radiotherapy plus ipilimumab. The sequence came from a human donor with non-small cell lung cancer that progressed on radiotherapy plus ipilimumab. The genes are TRBV7-9 and TRBJ2-2; 8 nucleotides agree with TRBD1. The CDR3 coding sequence is TGTGCCAGCAGCCGGACAGGGACAAGCACACCCGGGGAGCTGTTTTTT. Translation: CASSRTGTSTPGELFF.